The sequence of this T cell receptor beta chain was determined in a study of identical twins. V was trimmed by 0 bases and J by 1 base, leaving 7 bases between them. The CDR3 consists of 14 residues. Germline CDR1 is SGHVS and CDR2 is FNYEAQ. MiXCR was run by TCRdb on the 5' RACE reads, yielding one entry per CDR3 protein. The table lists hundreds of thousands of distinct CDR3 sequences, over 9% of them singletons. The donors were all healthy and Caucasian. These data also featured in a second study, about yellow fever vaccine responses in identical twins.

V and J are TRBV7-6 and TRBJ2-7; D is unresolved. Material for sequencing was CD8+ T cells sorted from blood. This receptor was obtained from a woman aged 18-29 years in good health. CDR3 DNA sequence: TGTGCCAGCAGCTTAGCGCCGGAGTCCTACGAGCAGTACTTC. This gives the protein CASSLAPESYEQYF.